This TCR beta chain was recorded in a study of T cell changes during pregnancy in multiple sclerosis. This CDR3 has 14 residues. Germline CDR1 reads SGHTA; CDR2 reads FQGNSA. The V and J ends lost 4 bases and 1 base respectively, with 9 bases between them. TCRdb's copy holds only in-frame clones and misses some; the assay was immunoSEQ multiplex PCR. The table records around 36,000 clones, about nine tenths of them present only once. The sequencing used CD4+ T cells from peripheral blood mononuclear cells, collected in the third trimester of pregnancy. The sequence came from a female donor with multiple sclerosis, enrolled in a pregnancy study. V is TRBV7-2 and J is TRBJ2-3; unclear D gene. This chain's CDR3 is CASSYAAGTDTQYF. The CDR3 nucleotides read TGTGCCAGCAGCTATGCTGCGGGCACAGATACGCAGTATTTT.